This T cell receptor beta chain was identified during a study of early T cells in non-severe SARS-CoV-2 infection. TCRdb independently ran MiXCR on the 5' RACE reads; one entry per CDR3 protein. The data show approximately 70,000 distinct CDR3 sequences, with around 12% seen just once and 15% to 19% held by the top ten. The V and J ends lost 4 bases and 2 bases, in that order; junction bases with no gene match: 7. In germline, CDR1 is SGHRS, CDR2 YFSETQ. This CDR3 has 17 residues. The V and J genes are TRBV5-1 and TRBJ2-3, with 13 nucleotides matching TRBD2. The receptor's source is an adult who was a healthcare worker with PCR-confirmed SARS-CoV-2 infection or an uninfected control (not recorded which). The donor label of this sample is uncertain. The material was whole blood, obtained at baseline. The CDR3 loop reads CASSLRTSGSYTDTQYF. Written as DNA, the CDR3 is TGCGCCAGCAGCCTTCGGACTAGCGGGAGTTACACAGATACGCAGTATTTT.